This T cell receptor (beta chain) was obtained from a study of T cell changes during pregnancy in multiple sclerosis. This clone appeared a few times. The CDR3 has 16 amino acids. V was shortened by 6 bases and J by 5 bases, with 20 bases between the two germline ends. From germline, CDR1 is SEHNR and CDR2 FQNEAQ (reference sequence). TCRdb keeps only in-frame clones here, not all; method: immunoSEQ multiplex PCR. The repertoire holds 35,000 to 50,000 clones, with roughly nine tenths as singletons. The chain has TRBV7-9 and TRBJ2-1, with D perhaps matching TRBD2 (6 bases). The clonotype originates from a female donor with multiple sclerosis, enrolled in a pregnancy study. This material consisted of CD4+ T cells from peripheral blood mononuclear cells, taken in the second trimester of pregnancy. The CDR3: CASSQRLVPSDNEQFF. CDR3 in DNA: TGTGCCAGCAGTCAGCGACTAGTTCCTAGCGACAATGAGCAGTTCTTC.